The sequence of this TCR beta chain was determined in a study of monozygotic twins with cystic fibrosis. Germline CDR1 MNHEY, CDR2 SMNVEV (reference sequence). V lost 6 bases and J 4 bases, leaving 10 bases between the germline ends. This CDR3 contains 12 residues. Some clones are missing from TCRdb's copy, which holds only in-frame ones; the method was immunoSEQ multiplex PCR. In the table there are approximately 11,000 clones, over 75% of which are singletons. This chain joins TRBV27 and TRBJ2-7; D is unclear. The sequence came from a young man with cystic fibrosis. Material for sequencing was blood. The CDR3 DNA reads as TGTGCCAGCAGCACCCTAGGGTACGAGCAGTACTTC. Translated, it gives CASSTLGYEQYF.